This T cell receptor (beta chain) stems from a study of blood T cell repertoires in COVID-19. As for the study in general: Some COVID-19 samples were acute and others convalescent; all came from the United States, Italy and Spain. The analysed material was cDNA or gDNA that came from T cells, B-cell-depleted T cells, or PBMCs.

The V gene's germline CDR1 is SQVTM and CDR2 ANQGSEA. V lost 7 bases to trimming and J lost 0 bases; unmatched junction nucleotides: 4. The CDR3 contains 13 residues. In the original processing: Nucleated cell counts were estimated from reference gene primer amplification. TCRdb keeps only in-frame clones here, not all; method: immunoSEQ multiplex PCR. The V and J calls and clone size are taken from that table; D and trimming were inferred from the DNA. The sample yields nearly 110,000 clones, roughly 90% seen once. The sequence was obtained from a middle-aged man with active or convalescent COVID-19. The rearrangement uses TRBV29-1 and TRBJ2-7; 9 bases match TRBD1. Sequenced material: peripheral blood. The CDR3 DNA reads TGCAGCGGTGGGGGACAGGGCTCCTACGAGCAGTACTTC. It is translated as CSGGGQGSYEQYF.